Below, one TCR beta chain is given with its context. The data originate from a study of blood T cell repertoires in COVID-19. Study as a whole: The United States, Italy and Spain provided the acute and convalescent COVID-19 samples.

Measured with immunoSEQ multiplex PCR; TCRdb has only the in-frame clones, and not every one. Found here are about 8,300 clones, roughly 88% of them singletons; the top ten hold 7.5% to 10%. Germline CDR1 and CDR2: LNHDA and SQIVND (reference sequence). The J segment lost 0 bases and the V segment lost 5 bases, leaving 4 bases of the junction unmatched. This CDR3 comprises 15 residues. The sequencing input was peripheral blood. This receptor was obtained from a human donor in a cohort sampled during active COVID-19. V is TRBV19 and J is TRBJ2-7; 10 bases agree with TRBD2. The CDR3 sequence: CASSPLAGGSYEQYF. In DNA, the CDR3 is TGTGCCAGTAGTCCATTAGCGGGAGGCTCCTACGAGCAGTACTTC.